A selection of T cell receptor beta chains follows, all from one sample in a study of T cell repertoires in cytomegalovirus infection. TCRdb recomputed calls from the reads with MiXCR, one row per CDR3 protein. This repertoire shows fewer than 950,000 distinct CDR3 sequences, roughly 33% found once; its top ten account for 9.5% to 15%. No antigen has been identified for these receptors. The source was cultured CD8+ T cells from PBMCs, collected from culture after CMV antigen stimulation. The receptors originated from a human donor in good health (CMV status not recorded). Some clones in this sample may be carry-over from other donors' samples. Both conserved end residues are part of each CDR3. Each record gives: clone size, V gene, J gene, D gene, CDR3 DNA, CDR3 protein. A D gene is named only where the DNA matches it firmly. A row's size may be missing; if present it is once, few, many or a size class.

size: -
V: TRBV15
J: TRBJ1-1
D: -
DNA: TGTGCCACCAGCAGAGAATCGGGGATGAACACTGAAGCTTTCTTT
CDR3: CATSRESGMNTEAFF

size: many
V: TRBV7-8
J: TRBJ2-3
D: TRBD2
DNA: TGTGCCAGCAGCTTACCGTTTGGGACTACCATTAGCACAGATACGCAGTATTTT
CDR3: CASSLPFGTTISTDTQYF

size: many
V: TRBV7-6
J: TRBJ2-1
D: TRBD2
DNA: TGTGCCAGCAGCCTTTGGACTAGCGGGGGGGCATGGAATGAGCAGTTCTTC
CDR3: CASSLWTSGGAWNEQFF

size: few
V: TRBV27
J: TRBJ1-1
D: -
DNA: TGTGCCAGCAGCCCCAGCCCAGGGAGCCACACTGAAGCTTTCTTT
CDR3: CASSPSPGSHTEAFF

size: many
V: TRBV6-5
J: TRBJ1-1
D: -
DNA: TGTGCCAGCAGTTACTCCGGGGTGAACACTGAAGCTTTCTTT
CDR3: CASSYSGVNTEAFF

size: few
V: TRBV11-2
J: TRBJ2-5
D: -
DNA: TGTGCCAGCAGCTTAGTTCATGTGTTGGAGACCCAGTACTTC
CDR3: CASSLVHVLETQYF

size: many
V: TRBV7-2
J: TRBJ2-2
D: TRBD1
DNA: TGTGCCAGCAGCACAGGGGGCTGGACCGGGGAGCTGTTTTTT
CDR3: CASSTGGWTGELFF

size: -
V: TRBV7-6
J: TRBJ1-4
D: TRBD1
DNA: TGTGCCAGCAGCTGGACAGGGGGGGGCGAAAAACTGTTTTTT
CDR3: CASSWTGGGEKLFF

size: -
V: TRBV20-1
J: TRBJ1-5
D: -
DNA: TGCAGTGCTAGAGAATATTTTGGGGAAAATCAGCCCCAGCATTTT
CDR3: CSAREYFGENQPQHF

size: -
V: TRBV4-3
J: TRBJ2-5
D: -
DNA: TGCGCCAGCAGCCAAGAAAGGGGCTGGGAGACCCAGTACTTC
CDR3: CASSQERGWETQYF

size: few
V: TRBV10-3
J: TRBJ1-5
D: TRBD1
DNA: TGTGCCATCAATGGGACAGGGCTACTCCTGGGCAATCAGCCCCAGCATTTT
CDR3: CAINGTGLLLGNQPQHF

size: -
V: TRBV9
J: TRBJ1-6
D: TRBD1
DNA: TGTGCCAGCAGCCCCCGCAGGGGGAATTCACCCCTCCACTTT
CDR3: CASSPRRGNSPLHF

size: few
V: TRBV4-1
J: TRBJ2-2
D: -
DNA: TGCGCCAGCAGCCAACGCCCGGGGCCCGCCGGGGAGCTGTTTTTT
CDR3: CASSQRPGPAGELFF

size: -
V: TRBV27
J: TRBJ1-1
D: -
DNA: TGTGCCAGCAGTTTTGGCCCCCGGGACACCGGGAACACTGAAGCTTTCTTT
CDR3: CASSFGPRDTGNTEAFF

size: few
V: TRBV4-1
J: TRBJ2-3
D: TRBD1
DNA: TGCGCCAGCAGCCAAGACGTCGGGACAGGGGGCGCAGCTACGCAGTATTTT
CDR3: CASSQDVGTGGAATQYF

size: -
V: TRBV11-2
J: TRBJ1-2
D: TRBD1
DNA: TGTGCCAGCAGCCAGGGACAGAGGGGCGATGGCTACACCTTC
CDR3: CASSQGQRGDGYTF

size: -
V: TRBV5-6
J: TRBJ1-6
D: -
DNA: TGTGCCAGCAGCTTGGCCGGCAGGGTTGTATCCTATAATTCACCCCTCCACTTT
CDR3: CASSLAGRVVSYNSPLHF

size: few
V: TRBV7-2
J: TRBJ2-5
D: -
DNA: TGTGCCAGCAGTCCCCCTGAGTGGCGGGGGCCTAGAGAGACCCAGTACTTC
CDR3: CASSPPEWRGPRETQYF

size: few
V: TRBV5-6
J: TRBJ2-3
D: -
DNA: TGTGCCAGCAGCTTGGGAAGACAGGTGGATACGCAGTATTTT
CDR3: CASSLGRQVDTQYF

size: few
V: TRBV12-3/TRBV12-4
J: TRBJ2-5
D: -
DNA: TGTGCCAGCAGTAGGGGGTACACCCCGGGAGACGAGACCCAGTACTTC
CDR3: CASSRGYTPGDETQYF

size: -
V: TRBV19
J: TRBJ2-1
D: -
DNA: TGTGCCAGTAAGGGTGTTGAGGGCAAATCCTACAATGAGCAGTTCTTC
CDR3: CASKGVEGKSYNEQFF

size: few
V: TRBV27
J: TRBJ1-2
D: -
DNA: TGTGCCAGCAGTCAATTAGTCCCCCTCCAAAGTGGCTACACCTTC
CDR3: CASSQLVPLQSGYTF

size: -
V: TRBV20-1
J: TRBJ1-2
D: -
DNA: TGCAGTGCTAGAGAGCAATCTAACTATGGCTACACCTTC
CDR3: CSAREQSNYGYTF

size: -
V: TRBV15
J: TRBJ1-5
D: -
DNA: TGTGCCACCAGCAGGGAAAGGGGGGGCAATCAGCCCCAGCATTTT
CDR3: CATSRERGGNQPQHF

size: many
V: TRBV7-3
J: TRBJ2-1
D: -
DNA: TGTGCCAGCAGTCGTCATACTAGCTACGGCTACAATGAGCAGTTCTTC
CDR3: CASSRHTSYGYNEQFF

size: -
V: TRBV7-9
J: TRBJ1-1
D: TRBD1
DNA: TGTGCCAGCAGCTTAGGGCTGCAGGGGGCGTTGAACACTGAAGCTTTCTTT
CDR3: CASSLGLQGALNTEAFF

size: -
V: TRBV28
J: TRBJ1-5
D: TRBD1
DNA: TGTGCCAGCAGTCGGGACAGGGGGAATATTTATCAGCCCCAGCATTTT
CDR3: CASSRDRGNIYQPQHF

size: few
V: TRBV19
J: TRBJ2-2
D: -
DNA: TGTGCCACACAGCGGAACACCGGGGAGCTGTTTTTT
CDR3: CATQRNTGELFF

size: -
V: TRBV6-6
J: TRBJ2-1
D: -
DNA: TGTGCCAGCAGTCCTTACAGGGAATCCCGGAATGAGCAGTTCTTC
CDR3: CASSPYRESRNEQFF

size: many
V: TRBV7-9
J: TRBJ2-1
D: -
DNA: TGTGCCAGCAGCTCGGACCTCGGTTCCAATGAGCAGTTCTTC
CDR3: CASSSDLGSNEQFF

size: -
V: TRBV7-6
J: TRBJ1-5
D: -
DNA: TGTGCCAGCAGCTCCCGACCGGCTCAGCCCCAGCATTTT
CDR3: CASSSRPAQPQHF

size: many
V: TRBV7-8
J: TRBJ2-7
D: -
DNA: TGTGCCAGCACCCTAGACAGGTCTACCTACGAGCAGTACTTC
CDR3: CASTLDRSTYEQYF

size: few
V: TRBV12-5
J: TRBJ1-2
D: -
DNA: TGTGCTAGTGGTTCGGGGCCTTCCTATGGCTACACCTTC
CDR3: CASGSGPSYGYTF

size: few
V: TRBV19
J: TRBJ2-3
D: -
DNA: TGTGCCAGTAGTACCATCCCCCTGGGGCTTCCAAGCACAGATACGCAGTATTTT
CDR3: CASSTIPLGLPSTDTQYF

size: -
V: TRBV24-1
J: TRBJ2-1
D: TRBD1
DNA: TGTGCCATCAGTGAGACCGGGACAGACTCCTACAATGAGCAGTTCTTC
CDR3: CAISETGTDSYNEQFF

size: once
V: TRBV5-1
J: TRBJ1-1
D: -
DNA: TGCGCCAGCAGCCCTCGTGGGGAGCTGAACACTGAAGCTTTCTTT
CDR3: CASSPRGELNTEAFF

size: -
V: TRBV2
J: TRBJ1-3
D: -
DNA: TGTGCCAGCAGAGCCCGAAACACCATATATTTT
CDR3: CASRARNTIYF

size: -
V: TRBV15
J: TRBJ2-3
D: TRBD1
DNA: TGTGCCACCACCCTAGAGGGGGCCAGCACAGATACGCAGTATTTT
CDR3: CATTLEGASTDTQYF

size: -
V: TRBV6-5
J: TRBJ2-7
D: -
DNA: TGTGCCAGCAGTTATACAGGGTCTTTCTACGAGCAGTACTTC
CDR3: CASSYTGSFYEQYF

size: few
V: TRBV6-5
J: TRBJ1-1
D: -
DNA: TGTGCCAGCAGTCCCTACATGGAGGACTATATGAACACTGAAGCTTTCTTT
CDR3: CASSPYMEDYMNTEAFF

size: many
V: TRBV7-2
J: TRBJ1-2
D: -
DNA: TGTGCCAGCAACCCCCCCGGGACTAACTATGGCTACACCTTC
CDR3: CASNPPGTNYGYTF

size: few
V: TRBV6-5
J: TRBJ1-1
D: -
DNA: TGTGCCAGCAGTTCGACGCAGGTCTCTGAAGCTTTCTTT
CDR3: CASSSTQVSEAFF

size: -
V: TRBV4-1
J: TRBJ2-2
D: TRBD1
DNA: TGCGCCAGCAGCCACGAAGGGACAGGGGGCTCCGGGGAGCTGTTTTTT
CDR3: CASSHEGTGGSGELFF

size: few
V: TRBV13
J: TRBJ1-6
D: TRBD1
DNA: TGTGCCAGCAGCACCCGAGGGACAGGGGGTCTGGCCTCACCCCTCCACTTT
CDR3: CASSTRGTGGLASPLHF

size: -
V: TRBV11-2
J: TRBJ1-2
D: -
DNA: TGTGCCAGCAGCTCCGGTTCCGCAAGGGGCTACACCTTC
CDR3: CASSSGSARGYTF

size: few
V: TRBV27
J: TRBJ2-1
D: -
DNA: TGTGCCAGCGCCCAGGCAGGGCTATACAATGAGCAGTTCTTC
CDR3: CASAQAGLYNEQFF

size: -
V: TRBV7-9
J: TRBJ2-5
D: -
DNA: TGTGCCAGCAGCTTAGAGGGCGGCCGCCAAGAGACCCAGTACTTC
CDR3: CASSLEGGRQETQYF

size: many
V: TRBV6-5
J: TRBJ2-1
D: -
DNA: TGTGCCAGCAGTTACTCAGGGGCGTACAATGAGCAGTTCTTC
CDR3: CASSYSGAYNEQFF

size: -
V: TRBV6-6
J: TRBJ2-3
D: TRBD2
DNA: TGTGCCAGCACCCTAGCGGGGGCAGATACGCAGTATTTT
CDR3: CASTLAGADTQYF

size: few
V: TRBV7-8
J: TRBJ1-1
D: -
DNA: TGTGCCAGCAGATCCGACAGGCGAAGTCGGGACACTGAAGCTTTCTTT
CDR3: CASRSDRRSRDTEAFF

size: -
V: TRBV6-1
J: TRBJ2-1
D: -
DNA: TGTGCCAGCAGTGAAGTGAGCGTCGCCGACAATGAGCAGTTCTTC
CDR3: CASSEVSVADNEQFF

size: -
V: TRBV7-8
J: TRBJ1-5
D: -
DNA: TGTGCCAGCAGCCCAGCCCTTCTGGGAGGCAATCAGCCCCAGCATTTT
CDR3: CASSPALLGGNQPQHF

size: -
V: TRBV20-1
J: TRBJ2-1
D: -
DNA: TGCAGTGCTACTTCAGACAGTAGCCATGAGCAGTTCTTC
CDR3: CSATSDSSHEQFF

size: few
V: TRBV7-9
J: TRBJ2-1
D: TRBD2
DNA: TGTGCCAGCAGCTTTACTAGCGGCGACAATGAGCAGTTCTTC
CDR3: CASSFTSGDNEQFF

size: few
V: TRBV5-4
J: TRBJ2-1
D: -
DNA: TGTGCCAGCAGCTTGTATGGCTCCTCCTACAATGAGCAGTTCTTC
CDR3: CASSLYGSSYNEQFF